This T cell receptor beta chain comes out of a study of spatial heterogeneity in lung cancer (dated by TCRdb to between 2018 and 2020). For context, the study as a whole: Beta-chain transcripts were consistently detected in greater numbers than alpha-chain transcripts, which likely reflects a higher abundance of beta-chain transcripts. A strong correlation was found between TCR transcript counts in tumor regions and a T cell transcriptional module score from matched bulk RNA-seq. In the raw uncorrected reads, each unique combination of TCR and UMI appeared on average more than ten times. In non-small cell lung cancer, the study quantitatively compared TCR alpha and beta repertoires across several tumor regions, matched nontumor lung, and blood. The study linked features of the TCR repertoire to counts of nonsynonymous mutations, which were determined by whole-exome sequencing of tumor tissue. Both alpha and beta chains were TCR-sequenced in approximately 220 tumor regions, under 80 matched nontumor lung samples and some 50 PBMC samples obtained at surgery. The investigation overall reported the following: TCR-seq coverage of tumor T cells was estimated to be only approximately 7% for alpha chains and more than 11% for beta chains. Counts of ubiquitous and regional expanded TCRs correlated with counts of ubiquitous and regional nonsynonymous mutations, respectively. The number of expanded intratumoral alpha and beta TCRs correlated with the tumor nonsynonymous mutation count. Additional single-cell paired TCR alpha and beta sequencing was considered necessary to confirm, at a functional level, the hypothesis that regional TCRs recognize regional mutations.

The meaning of the sample's time point label: sample taken at primary tumor resection. The donors were 70 or so patients from the lung TRACERx cohort who had early-stage, untreated non-small cell lung cancer. Whole RNA extracted from tumor and nontumor lung tissue, or from cryopreserved PBMC samples, was used for TCR sequencing without cell sorting. Only patients with enough RNA available from two or more tumor regions were chosen for TCR sequencing. Before being selected, tumor and adjacent nontumor lung specimens were reviewed by a lung pathologist. Library generation was performed with 5' RACE. Sequencing took place on a NextSeq 500. The TCR library protocol attached a unique molecular identifier to each TCR cDNA molecule to allow correction of PCR and sequencing errors. Processing in the source paper ran as follows. Decombinator tools were used for TCR identification, UMI-based error correction and CDR3 extraction. TCRs above a frequency of 2 per 1,000, corresponding to the top 1% of the tumor frequency distribution, were defined as expanded. Expanded tumor TCRs statistically deemed absent (corrected P<0.05) from at least one tumor region were classed as regional, and all other expanded tumor TCRs were classed as ubiquitous. Renyi diversity was computed with the R vegan package after each repertoire had been subsampled 100 times to 5,000 TCRs. CDR3 similarity networks were built from amino acid triplet string-kernel similarity, connecting CDR3s with pairwise similarity above 0.82. The raw public data were reprocessed by TCRdb itself: fastp quality trimming at Q25, MiXCR clonotype calling, in-frame beta chains only. Each CDR3 protein appears once, grouped with its most common genes and DNA. These V and J calls derive from TCRdb rather than the authors' analysis. Counted in this sample were under 20,000 distinct CDR3 sequences; about 9.6% of them appeared once. About 20% of the sample belongs to the ten largest clones.

The CDR3 contains 15 residues, cysteine and phenylalanine counted. CDR3 DNA only is kept here, 45 bases in frame from base 1. V loses 1 base, J loses 5 bases, and the germline ends lie 14 bases apart. CDR1 and CDR2 were assigned from the germline V gene (reference sequence) as LNHDA and SQIVND. This clonotype was found many times. The antigen this receptor binds is unknown. No quality values exist for individual bases; no much larger clone is one base distant. Since the library was made to target alpha chains, this beta chain is a stray read and its abundance is not meaningful. This TCR came from a female donor with early-stage non-small cell lung cancer. Sequenced material: lung tumor tissue, taken at surgery. The chain is assembled from TRBV19 and TRBJ2-5, with the D gene call left open. DNA sequence: TGTGCCAGTAGTATAGGATCCAGGATCGGGGAGACCCAGTACTTC. Its translation is CASSIGSRIGETQYF.